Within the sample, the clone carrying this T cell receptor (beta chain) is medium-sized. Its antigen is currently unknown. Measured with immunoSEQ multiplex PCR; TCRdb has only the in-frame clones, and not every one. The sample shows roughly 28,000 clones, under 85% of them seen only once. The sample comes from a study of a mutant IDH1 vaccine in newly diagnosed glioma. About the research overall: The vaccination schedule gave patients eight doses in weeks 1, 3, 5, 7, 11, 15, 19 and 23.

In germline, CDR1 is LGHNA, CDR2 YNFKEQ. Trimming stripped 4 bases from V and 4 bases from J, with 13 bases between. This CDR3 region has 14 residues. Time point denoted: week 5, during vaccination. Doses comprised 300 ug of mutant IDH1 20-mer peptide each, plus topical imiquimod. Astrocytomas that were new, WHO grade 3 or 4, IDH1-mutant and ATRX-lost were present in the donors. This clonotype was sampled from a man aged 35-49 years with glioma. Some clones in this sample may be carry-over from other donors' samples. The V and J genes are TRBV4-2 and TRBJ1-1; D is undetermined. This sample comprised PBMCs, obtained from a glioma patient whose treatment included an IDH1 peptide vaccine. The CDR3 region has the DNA TGTGCCAGCAGCCCCTCCATTCATGGCACTGAAGCTTTCTTT. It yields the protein CASSPSIHGTEAFF.